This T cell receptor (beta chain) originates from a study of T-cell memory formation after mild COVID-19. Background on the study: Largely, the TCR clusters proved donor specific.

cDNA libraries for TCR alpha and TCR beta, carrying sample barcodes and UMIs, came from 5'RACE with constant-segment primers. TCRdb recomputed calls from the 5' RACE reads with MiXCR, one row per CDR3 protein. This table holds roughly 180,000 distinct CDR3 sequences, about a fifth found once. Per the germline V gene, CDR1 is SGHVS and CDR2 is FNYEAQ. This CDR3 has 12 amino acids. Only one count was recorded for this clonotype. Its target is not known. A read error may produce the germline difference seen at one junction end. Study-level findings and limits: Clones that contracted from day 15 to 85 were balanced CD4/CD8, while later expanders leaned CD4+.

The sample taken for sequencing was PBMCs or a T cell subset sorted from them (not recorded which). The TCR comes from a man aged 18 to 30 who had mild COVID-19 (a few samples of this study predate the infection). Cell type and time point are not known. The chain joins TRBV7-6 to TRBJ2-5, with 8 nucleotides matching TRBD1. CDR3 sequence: CASSGPGQGGNF. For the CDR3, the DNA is TGTGCCAGCAGCGGACCCGGACAGGGCGGTAACTTC.